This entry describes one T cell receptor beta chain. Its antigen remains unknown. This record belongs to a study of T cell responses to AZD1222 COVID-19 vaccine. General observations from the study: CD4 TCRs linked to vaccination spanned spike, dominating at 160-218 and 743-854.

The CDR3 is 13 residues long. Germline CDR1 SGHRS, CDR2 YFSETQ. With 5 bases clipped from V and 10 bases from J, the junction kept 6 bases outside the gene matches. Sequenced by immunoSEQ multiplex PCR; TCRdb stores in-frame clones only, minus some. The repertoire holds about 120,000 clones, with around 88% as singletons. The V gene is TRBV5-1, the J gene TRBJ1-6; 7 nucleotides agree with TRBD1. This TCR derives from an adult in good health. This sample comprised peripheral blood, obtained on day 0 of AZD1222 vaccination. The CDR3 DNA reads TGCGCCAGCAGATTAACAGGGGACTCACCCCTCCACTTT. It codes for CASRLTGDSPLHF.